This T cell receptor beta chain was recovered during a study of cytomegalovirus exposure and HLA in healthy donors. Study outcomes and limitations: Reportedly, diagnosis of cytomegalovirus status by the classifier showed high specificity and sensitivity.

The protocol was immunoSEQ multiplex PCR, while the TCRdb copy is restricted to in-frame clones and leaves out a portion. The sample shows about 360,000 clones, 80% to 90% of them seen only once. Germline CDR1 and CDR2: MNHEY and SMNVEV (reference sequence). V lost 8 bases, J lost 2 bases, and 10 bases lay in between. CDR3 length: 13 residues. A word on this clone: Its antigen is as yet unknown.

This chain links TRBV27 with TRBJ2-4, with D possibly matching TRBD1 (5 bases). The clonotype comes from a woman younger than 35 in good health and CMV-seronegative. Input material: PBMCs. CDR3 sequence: CASSPGTKNIQYF. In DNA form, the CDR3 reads TGTGCCAGCTCCCCAGGGACCAAAAACATTCAGTACTTC.